This TCR beta chain appears in the sequencing data of a study of CD8 T cells in ankylosing spondylitis. Study observations and caveats: Reported data indicate significant enrichment of disease-linked clones within matched ankylosing spondylitis synovial fluid. Some of the motif variants had earlier been found in reactive arthritis patients' fluid and blood. Peripheral blood held disease-linked clones only at relatively low frequency, and these were CD8+.

This clonotype came up many times. The antigen is unknown. One entry per CDR3 protein results from TCRdb running MiXCR on the 5' RACE reads. Here the sample spans 200,000 or so distinct CDR3 sequences, about 18% being singletons. The V gene's germline CDR1 is LGHNA and CDR2 YSLEER. V was pared by 1 base and J by 8 bases, with 11 bases between. The CDR3 runs 14 residues. Source material: blood, either unsorted or a sorted T cell fraction (not recorded which). This clonotype was obtained from a male donor between 5 and 29 years old with ankylosing spondylitis or in good health (not recorded which). The chain employs TRBV4-3 and TRBJ2-2; D possibly corresponds to TRBD2 (5 bases). CDR3 loop: CASSQGRGTGELFF. The CDR3 nucleotides read TGCGCCAGCAGCCAAGGACGGGGAACGGGGGAGCTGTTTTTT.